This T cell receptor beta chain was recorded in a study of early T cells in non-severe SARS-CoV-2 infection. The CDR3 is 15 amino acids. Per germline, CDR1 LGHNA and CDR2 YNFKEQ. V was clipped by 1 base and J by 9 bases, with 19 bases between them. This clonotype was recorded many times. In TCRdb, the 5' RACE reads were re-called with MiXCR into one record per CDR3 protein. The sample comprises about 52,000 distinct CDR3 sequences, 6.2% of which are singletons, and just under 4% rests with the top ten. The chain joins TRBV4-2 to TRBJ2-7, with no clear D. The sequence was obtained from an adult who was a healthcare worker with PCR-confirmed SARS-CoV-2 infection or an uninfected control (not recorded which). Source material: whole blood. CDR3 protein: CASSQVDSASVLQYF. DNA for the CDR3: TGTGCCAGCAGCCAAGTTGACTCAGCGTCGGTCTTGCAGTACTTC.